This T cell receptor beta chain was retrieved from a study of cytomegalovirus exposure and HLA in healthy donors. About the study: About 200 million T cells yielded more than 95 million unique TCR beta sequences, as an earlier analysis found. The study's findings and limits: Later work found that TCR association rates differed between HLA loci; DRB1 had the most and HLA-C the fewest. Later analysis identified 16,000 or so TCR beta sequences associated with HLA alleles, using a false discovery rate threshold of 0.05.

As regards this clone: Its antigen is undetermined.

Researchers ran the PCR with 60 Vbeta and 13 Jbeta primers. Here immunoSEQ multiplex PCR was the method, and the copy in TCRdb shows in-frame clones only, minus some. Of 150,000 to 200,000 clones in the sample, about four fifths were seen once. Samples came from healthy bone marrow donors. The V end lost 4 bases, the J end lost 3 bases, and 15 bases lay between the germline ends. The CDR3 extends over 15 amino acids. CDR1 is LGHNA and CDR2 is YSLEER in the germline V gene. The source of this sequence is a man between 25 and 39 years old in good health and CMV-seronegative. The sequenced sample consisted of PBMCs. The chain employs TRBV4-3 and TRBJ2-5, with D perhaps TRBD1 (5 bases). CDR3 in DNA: TGCGCCAGCAGCCCTAGGGGCAGGCTGGAAGAGACCCAGTACTTC. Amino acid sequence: CASSPRGRLEETQYF.